Sequencing of this T cell receptor (beta chain) was carried out in a study of molecular identifiers for immune sequencing clone quantification. Notes on the study in general: Clones carrying above 20 RNA copies accounted for over 99% of effector molecules, under 1% in naive cells. Because of identical TCR molecules sharing a barcode, sizes of highly expanded clones could be underestimated.

TCRdb reprocessed the PCR reads with MiXCR, giving one entry per CDR3 protein. The sample lists around 300,000 distinct CDR3 sequences, about 22% occurring once. Trimming left V 6 bases short and J 8 bases short, with 14 bases between. CDR1 MDHEN and CDR2 SYDVKM come from the germline V gene. The CDR3 length is 13 residues. This clonotype was seen at least ten times. Its antigen is not known. The rearrangement links TRBV28 to TRBJ2-1; weak D call: TRBD2 (5 bases). The sequenced sample consisted of naive CD8+ T cells from blood, with Jurkat cell RNA spiked in. Subset meaning: FACS-sorted CD8+CD4-CCR7+CD45RA+ naive T cells. The sequence derives from a human donor in good health. Some libraries in this study had Jurkat cell RNA spiked in. CDR3 in amino acids: CASRRGSSDEQFF. Written as DNA, the CDR3 is TGTGCCAGCAGGCGAGGGAGTTCCGATGAGCAGTTCTTC.